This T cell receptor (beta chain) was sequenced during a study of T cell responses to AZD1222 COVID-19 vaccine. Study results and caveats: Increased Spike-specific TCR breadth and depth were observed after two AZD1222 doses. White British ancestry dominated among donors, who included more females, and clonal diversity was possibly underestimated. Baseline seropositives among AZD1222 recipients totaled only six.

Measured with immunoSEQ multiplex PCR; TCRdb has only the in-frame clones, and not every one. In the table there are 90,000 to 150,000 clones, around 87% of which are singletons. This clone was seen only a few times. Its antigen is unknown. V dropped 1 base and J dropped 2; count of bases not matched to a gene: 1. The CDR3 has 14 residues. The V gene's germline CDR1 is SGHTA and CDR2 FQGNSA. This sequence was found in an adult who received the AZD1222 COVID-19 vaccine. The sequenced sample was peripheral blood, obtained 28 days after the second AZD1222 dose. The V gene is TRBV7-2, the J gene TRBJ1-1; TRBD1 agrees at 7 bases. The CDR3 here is CASSLEGGNTEAFF. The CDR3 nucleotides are TGTGCCAGCAGCTTAGAAGGGGGCAACACTGAAGCTTTCTTT.